The 29 T cell receptor beta chains reported below all come from one sample, sequenced in a study of blood T cell repertoires in COVID-19 (dated by TCRdb to the early 2020s). Library preparation used the immunoSEQ multiplex PCR assay. TCRdb took over this immuneACCESS table, retaining in-frame rearrangements with V and J assigned. Such tables are incomplete; in checked studies, under half of the missing clones stem from an unresolved V gene, and the remainder is unexplained. Present in this sample are roughly 230,000 clones, approximately 81% of which were seen just once. About 1% of the sample lies in the top ten. The sequenced material came from peripheral blood. All receptors derive from a man aged 35 to 55 with acute or convalescent COVID-19.

This clone was picked up a small number of times. One end of the junction varies from germline; a read error may be responsible. The V gene is TRBV28, the J gene TRBJ1-6; a weak D match, TRBD1 (5 bases). The germline gives CDR1 MDHEN, CDR2 SYDVKM. The CDR3 has 14 amino acids. CDR3: CASNLRQQSSPLHF. The CDR3, as DNA: TGTGCCAGCAATTTAAGACAGCAGAGTTCACCCCTCCACTTT.

This chain links TRBV24-1 with TRBJ1-2, with D perhaps matching TRBD1 (6 bases). The V gene lost 5 bases and the J gene lost 4 bases, with 13 bases spanning the gap. This CDR3 comprises 14 residues. The germline gives CDR1 KGHDR, CDR2 SFDVKD. CDR3 amino acids: CATSGDRYFYGYTF. CDR3 DNA: TGTGCCACCAGTGGAGACAGGTATTTCTATGGCTACACCTTC.

The chain uses TRBV30 and TRBJ2-5, with 13 bases that match TRBD2. Trimming took 0 bases from V and 5 from J; bases not matched to a gene: 6. CDR1 GTSNPN and CDR2 SVGIG come from the germline V gene (reference sequence). There are 16 residues in the CDR3. CDR3 nucleotides: TGTGCCTGGAGTGTAAAGACTAGCGGGGGGCGGGAGACCCAGTACTTC. It codes for CAWSVKTSGGRETQYF.

This chain joins TRBV18 and TRBJ1-1; 8 positions agree with TRBD1. CDR1 KGHSH and CDR2 LQKENI come from the germline V gene. The CDR3 has 14 residues. V trimming: 0 bases; J trimming: 6 bases; junction bases outside the gene matches: 3. The CDR3 region is CASSPPTGDAEAFF. CDR3 bases: TGTGCCAGCTCACCACCGACAGGGGATGCTGAAGCTTTCTTT.

V and J are TRBV6-1 and TRBJ2-7; tentatively, D is TRBD2 (6 bases). The CDR3 is 11 amino acids. The V end was cut by 8 bases, the J end by 3 bases, with 8 bases between. Per germline, CDR1 MNHNS and CDR2 SASEGT. This chain's CDR3 is CASGTHYEQYF. The DNA for the CDR3 is TGTGCCAGCGGGACTCACTACGAGCAGTACTTC.

In its sample, this clone was seen a few times. The CDR3 bases are TGCAGCGGATTAACAGGGTCCAATGAGCAGTTCTTC. This gives the protein CSGLTGSNEQFF. The rearrangement joins TRBV29-1 to TRBJ2-1, with D possibly TRBD1 on 6 matching bases. The CDR3 runs to 12 residues. V was pared by 7 bases and J by 6 bases, with 13 bases between. CDR1 and CDR2 (germline): SQVTM, ANQGSEA.

This clone occurred once. The gene calls are TRBV7-2 and TRBJ2-5; TRBD2 aligns across 10 bases. CDR3 size: 15 residues. V was clipped by 5 bases and J by 3 bases; unmatched bases: 6. Germline CDR1 is SGHTA and CDR2 is FQGNSA. CDR3 DNA: TGTGCCAGCAGCCCCATGCTAGCGGGGGAAGAGACCCAGTACTTC. It codes for CASSPMLAGEETQYF.

The chain has TRBV6-4 and TRBJ1-6; tentative D call: TRBD1 (6 bases). V lost 0 bases and J lost 9, with 12 bases in between. The V gene's germline CDR1 is MRHNA and CDR2 SNTAGT. This CDR3 spans 15 amino acids. CDR3 nucleotide sequence: TGTGCCAGCAGTGACTCGAATGGGGGCGTTTCACCCCTCCACTTT. Translated: CASSDSNGGVSPLHF.

This clone was recorded once. The rearrangement links TRBV5-4 to TRBJ2-2, with D hard to call. CDR1 is SGHNT, CDR2 YYREEE, per germline (reference sequence). The CDR3 runs to 11 residues. The V end lost 5 bases, the J end lost 6 bases, and 5 bases lay between the germline ends. CDR3 DNA: TGTGCCAGCAGGGGCCCCGGGGAGCTGTTTTTT. Its protein is CASRGPGELFF.

This clone was found once. This chain links TRBV19 with TRBJ2-1; D is unresolved. Germline V gene sequence: CDR1 LNHDA, CDR2 SQIVND (reference sequence). This CDR3 has 15 amino acids. Trimming took 1 base from V and 5 from J, leaving 12 bases between them. CDR3 in DNA: TGTGCCAGTAGTATAGCAGGCCTGGGCGACAATGAGCAGTTCTTC. It is translated as CASSIAGLGDNEQFF.

The chain recombines TRBV5-1 with TRBJ2-4, with TRBD1 as a possible D gene (6 bases). Looked up from germline, CDR1 is SGHRS and CDR2 is YFSETQ. V lost 0 bases and J 12 bases, leaving 13 bases between the germline ends. The CDR3 runs 13 residues. The CDR3 loop reads CASSLGQASPQYF. The CDR3 bases are TGCGCCAGCAGCTTGGGACAGGCCTCCCCTCAGTACTTC.

The rearrangement uses TRBV2 and TRBJ1-5; TRBD1 agrees at 7 bases. The CDR3 has 14 amino acids. Trimming at V came to 3 bases and at J to 6 bases, leaving 5 bases not matched to a gene. Germline V CDR1 and CDR2: SNHLY, FYNNEI. The CDR3 nucleotides are TGTGCCAGCAGTGATGACAGGGCGGCTCAGCCCCAGCATTTT. Translated: CASSDDRAAQPQHF.

The chain employs TRBV19 and TRBJ1-1; 9 bases match TRBD1. Per germline, CDR1 LNHDA and CDR2 SQIVND (reference sequence). The junction had 11 bases not matched to a gene; V was cut back by 1 base and J by 5 bases. This CDR3 region has 17 residues. The CDR3, as DNA: TGTGCCAGTAGTATAGCCCCACAGGGGGCAACGGGTACTGAAGCTTTCTTT. Encoded protein: CASSIAPQGATGTEAFF.

The V and J genes are TRBV14 and TRBJ2-3, with D tentatively TRBD1 (6 bases). V dropped 3 bases and J dropped 1 base, with 8 bases sitting between them. CDR3 size: 14 residues. The germline V gene encodes CDR1 SGHDN and CDR2 FVKESK. For the CDR3, the DNA is TGTGCCAGCAGCCAGGGACAACGCACAGATACGCAGTATTTT. This translates into CASSQGQRTDTQYF. Full variable domain (missing parts from reference TRBV14 and TRBJ2-3): EAGVTQFPSHSVIEKGQTVTLRCDPISGHDNLYWYRRVMGKEIKFLLHFVKESKQDESGMPNNRFLAERTGGTYSTLKVQPAELEDSGVYFCASSQGQRTDTQYFGPGTRLTVL.

The DNA of the CDR3 is TGCGCCAGCAGTGAGTCTGTTAAAGTATCAGGATACTACGAGCAGTACTTC. Translation: CASSESVKVSGYYEQYF. This chain joins TRBV10-2 and TRBJ2-7; no firm D call. The CDR3 is 17 amino acids. Germline CDR1 and CDR2: WSHSY and SAAADI. V was trimmed by 0 bases and J by 3 bases, leaving 18 bases between them.

The rearrangement links TRBV7-2 to TRBJ1-1; no reliable D call. Between the trimmed V and J ends, which lost 1 base and 1 base, there was a span of 10 bases. The germline CDR1 and CDR2 sequences are SGHTA and FQGNSA. The CDR3 consists of 15 residues. CDR3 sequence: CASSLVGAKNTEAFF. The CDR3 DNA reads TGTGCCAGCAGCTTAGTAGGAGCTAAGAACACTGAAGCTTTCTTT.

This chain uses TRBV6-1 with TRBJ1-1; no clear D. V gave up 2 bases and J gave up 5 bases, with 6 bases separating them. The CDR3 runs to 12 residues. Looked up from germline, CDR1 is MNHNS and CDR2 is SASEGT. CDR3 sequence (DNA): TGTGCCAGCAGTGAATGGAGAACTGAAGCTTTCTTT. This gives the protein CASSEWRTEAFF.

The rearrangement links TRBV5-1 to TRBJ2-7, with 8 bases identical to TRBD2. The junction had 8 bases not matched to a gene; V was cut back by 4 bases and J by 5 bases. The CDR3 has 14 residues. Germline V gives CDR1 SGHRS, CDR2 YFSETQ. CDR3 amino acids: CASSPPGGINEQYF. The CDR3 nucleotides are TGCGCCAGCAGCCCCCCGGGGGGGATCAACGAGCAGTACTTC.

V usage is TRBV4-3 and J usage is TRBJ1-1; D gene ambiguous. CDR1 LGHNA and CDR2 YSLEER come from the germline V gene. V dropped 1 base and J dropped 7 bases, with 10 bases sitting between them. CDR3 size: 13 residues. The CDR3 reads CASSQAEGGEAFF. The CDR3 DNA follows: TGCGCCAGCAGCCAAGCTGAGGGAGGTGAAGCTTTCTTT.

The rearrangement joins TRBV19 to TRBJ1-1, with a weak D call TRBD1 (6 bases). Between the trimmed V and J ends, which lost 6 bases and 1 base, there was a span of 15 bases. Germline V lookup: CDR1 LNHDA, CDR2 SQIVND (reference sequence). CDR3 size: 15 residues. The CDR3 here is CASRETGRPNTEAFF. CDR3 coding DNA: TGTGCCAGTAGAGAGACAGGCAGGCCGAACACTGAAGCTTTCTTT.

The chain combines TRBV3-1 (or the pseudogene TRBV3-2) with TRBJ1-1; the match to TRBD1 covers 7 bases. Germline CDR1 and CDR2: LGHDT and YNNKEL (reference sequence). The CDR3 covers 14 residues. The V gene end was trimmed by 7 bases and the J gene end by 4 bases; junction bases not matched to a gene: 9. The CDR3, as DNA: TGTGCCAGCAACCTACTATCAGGGGGCACTGAAGCTTTCTTT. This encodes CASNLLSGGTEAFF.

This clone occurred once. CDR3 coding DNA: TGTGCCAGCAGTTTACATTTCCAGCCCCAGCATTTT. This codes for CASSLHFQPQHF. The V gene is TRBV12-3 or TRBV12-4, the J gene TRBJ1-5; D unresolved. CDR3 length: 12 amino acids. The V gene lost 2 bases and the J gene lost 7 bases, with 6 bases spanning the gap.

V is TRBV9 and J is TRBJ1-6, with 11 bases matching TRBD1. Germline CDR1 is SGDLS and CDR2 is YYNGEE. The CDR3 extends over 15 amino acids. The V segment lost 4 bases and the J segment 9 bases; nucleotides outside the gene matches: 6. CDR3 nucleotide sequence: TGTGCCAGCAGCCCCTCTGGGACAGGGGGTTCACCCCTCCACTTT. Translation gives CASSPSGTGGSPLHF.

This chain uses TRBV7-9 with TRBJ1-4, with 12 bases that match TRBD1. V lost 4 bases, J lost 8 bases, and 11 bases stayed unmatched. In germline, CDR1 is SEHNR, CDR2 FQNEAQ (reference sequence). The CDR3 sequence is 17 residues long. The CDR3 DNA reads TGTGCCAGCAGCTCGCCGGGACAGGGGGCGCCCCGGGAAAAACTGTTTTTT. The encoded protein is CASSSPGQGAPREKLFF.

The rearrangement links TRBV19 to TRBJ2-7, with 9 bases that match TRBD1. The CDR3 is 16 amino acids. J was trimmed by 2 bases and V by 5 bases; bases with no gene match: 10. The germline V gene has CDR1 LNHDA and CDR2 SQIVND (reference sequence). CDR3 region: CASSPGQGMRTYEQYF. The DNA of the CDR3 is TGTGCCAGTAGTCCGGGACAGGGAATGAGGACCTACGAGCAGTACTTC.

The chain uses TRBV10-1 and TRBJ2-3; the D is unclear. Germline assignment: CDR1 WNHNN and CDR2 SYGVQD (reference sequence). The CDR3 sequence is 14 residues long. Trimming shortened V by 0 bases and J by 4 bases, and 8 bases separated the two germline ends. The CDR3 is CASSESGPSDTQYF. The CDR3 DNA reads TGCGCCAGCAGTGAGTCTGGGCCCTCAGATACGCAGTATTTT.

This chain links TRBV7-9 with TRBJ1-2, with a weak D call TRBD1 (6 bases). V dropped 6 bases and J dropped 3 bases, with 14 bases sitting between them. This CDR3 region has 14 residues. Germline loops: CDR1 SEHNR, CDR2 FQNEAQ (reference sequence). CDR3 DNA: TGTGCCAGCAGTTACAGGGCGGGTGACTATGGCTACACCTTC. It yields the protein CASSYRAGDYGYTF.

This clone was counted between two and nine times. The rearrangement links TRBV28 to TRBJ2-7; no clear D. The length of the CDR3 is 13 residues. V was clipped by 3 bases and J by 6 bases, with 12 bases between them. In germline, CDR1 is MDHEN, CDR2 SYDVKM. The CDR3 region is CASSFGSGREQYF. The CDR3 coding sequence is TGTGCCAGCAGTTTTGGGTCAGGTCGCGAGCAGTACTTC.

This rearrangement joins TRBV4-3 to TRBJ2-1, with TRBD2 identical over 8 bases. The CDR3 loop spans 17 amino acids. Per the germline V gene, CDR1 is LGHNA and CDR2 is YSLEER. V shed 0 bases and J 7 bases; nucleotides not matched to a gene: 11. The CDR3 DNA reads as TGCGCCAGCAGCCAAGATCGGCCGGGGGGGCTAGATAATGAGCAGTTCTTC. Translation gives CASSQDRPGGLDNEQFF.